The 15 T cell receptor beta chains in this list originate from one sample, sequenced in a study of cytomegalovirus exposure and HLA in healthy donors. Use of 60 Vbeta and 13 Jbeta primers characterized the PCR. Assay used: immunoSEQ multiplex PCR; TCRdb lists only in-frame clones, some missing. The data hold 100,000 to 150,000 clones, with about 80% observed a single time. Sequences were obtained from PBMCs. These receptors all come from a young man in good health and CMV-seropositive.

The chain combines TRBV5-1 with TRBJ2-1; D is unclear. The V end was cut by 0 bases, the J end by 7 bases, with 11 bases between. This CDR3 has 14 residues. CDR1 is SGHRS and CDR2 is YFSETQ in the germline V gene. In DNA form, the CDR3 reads TGCGCCAGCAGCTTGGCACTTACGAGGAATGAGCAGTTCTTC. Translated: CASSLALTRNEQFF.

CDR3: CASSIQGNGNQPQHF. The CDR3 region has the DNA TGTGCCAGCAGCATACAGGGAAATGGCAATCAGCCCCAGCATTTT. The chain uses TRBV7-2 and TRBJ1-5; weak D call: TRBD1 (6 bases). This CDR3 is 15 amino acids long. V lost 5 bases, J lost 2 bases, and 13 bases lay in between. Germline-derived CDR1 and CDR2 are SGHTA and FQGNSA.

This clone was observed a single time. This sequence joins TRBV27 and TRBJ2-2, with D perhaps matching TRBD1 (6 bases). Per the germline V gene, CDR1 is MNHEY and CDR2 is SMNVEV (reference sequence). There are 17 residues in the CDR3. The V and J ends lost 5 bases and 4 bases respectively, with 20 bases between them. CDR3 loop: CASSAYPQGQGTGELFF. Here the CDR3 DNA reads TGTGCCAGCAGTGCGTACCCTCAGGGGCAGGGCACCGGGGAGCTGTTTTTT.

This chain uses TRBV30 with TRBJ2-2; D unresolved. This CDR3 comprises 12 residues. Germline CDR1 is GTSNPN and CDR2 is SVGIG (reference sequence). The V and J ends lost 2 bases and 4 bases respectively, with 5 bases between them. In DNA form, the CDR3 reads TGTGCCTGGAGTCCGGTCACCGGGGAGCTGTTTTTT. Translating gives CAWSPVTGELFF. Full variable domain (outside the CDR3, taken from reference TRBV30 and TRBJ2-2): SQTIHQWPATLVQPVGSPLSLECTVEGTSNPNLYWYRQAAGRGLQLLFYSVGIGQISSEVPQNLSASRPQDRQFILSSKKLLLSDSGFYLCAWSPVTGELFFGEGSRLTVL.

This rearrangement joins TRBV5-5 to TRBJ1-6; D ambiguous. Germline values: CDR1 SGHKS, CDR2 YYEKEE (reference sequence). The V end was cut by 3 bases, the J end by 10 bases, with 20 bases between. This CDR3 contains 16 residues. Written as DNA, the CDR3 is TGTGCCAGCAGCTCCGACGCGGGAGTTCTAGGGTCACCCCTCCACTTT. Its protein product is CASSSDAGVLGSPLHF.

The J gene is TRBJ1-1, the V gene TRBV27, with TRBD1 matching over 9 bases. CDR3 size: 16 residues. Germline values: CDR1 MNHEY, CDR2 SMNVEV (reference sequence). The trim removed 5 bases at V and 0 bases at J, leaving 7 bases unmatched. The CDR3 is CASSIGTGSMNTEAFF. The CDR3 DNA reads TGTGCCAGCAGTATAGGGACAGGGAGCATGAACACTGAAGCTTTCTTT.

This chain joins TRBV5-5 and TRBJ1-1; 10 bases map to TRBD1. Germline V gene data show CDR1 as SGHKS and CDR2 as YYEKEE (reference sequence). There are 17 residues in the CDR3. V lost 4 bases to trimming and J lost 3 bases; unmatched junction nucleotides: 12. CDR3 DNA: TGTGCCAGCAGCACAATAGGGACAGGGGTTTCGGACACTGAAGCTTTCTTT. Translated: CASSTIGTGVSDTEAFF.

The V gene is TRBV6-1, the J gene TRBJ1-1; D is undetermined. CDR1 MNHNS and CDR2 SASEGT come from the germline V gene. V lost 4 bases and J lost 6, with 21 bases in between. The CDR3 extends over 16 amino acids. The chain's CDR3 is CASSALASLGLAEAFF. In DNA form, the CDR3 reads TGTGCCAGCAGTGCCCTGGCCTCGCTGGGCTTGGCTGAAGCTTTCTTT.

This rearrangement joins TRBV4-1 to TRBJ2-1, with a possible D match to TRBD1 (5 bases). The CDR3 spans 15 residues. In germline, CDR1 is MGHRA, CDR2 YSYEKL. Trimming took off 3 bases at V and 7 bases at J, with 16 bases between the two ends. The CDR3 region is CASSQITQGTNEQFF. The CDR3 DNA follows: TGCGCCAGCAGCCAGATAACTCAGGGTACGAATGAGCAGTTCTTC.

The chain's CDR3 is CASSPYMGAGRVDEKLFF. DNA of the CDR3: TGTGCCAGCAGCCCCTACATGGGGGCAGGGAGGGTGGATGAAAAACTGTTTTTT. V and J are TRBV7-6 and TRBJ1-4; maybe TRBD1 (6 bases). The germline V gene encodes CDR1 SGHVS and CDR2 FNYEAQ. There are 18 residues in the CDR3. V was cut by 5 bases and J by 6 bases, with 25 bases left in between.

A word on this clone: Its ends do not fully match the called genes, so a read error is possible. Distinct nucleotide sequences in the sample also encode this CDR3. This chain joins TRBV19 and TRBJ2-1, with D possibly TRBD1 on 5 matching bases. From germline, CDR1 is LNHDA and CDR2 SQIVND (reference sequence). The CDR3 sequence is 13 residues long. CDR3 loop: CASSIFRASEQFF. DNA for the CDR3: TGTGCCAGCAGTATCTTCAGGGCGAGTGAGCAGTTCTTC.

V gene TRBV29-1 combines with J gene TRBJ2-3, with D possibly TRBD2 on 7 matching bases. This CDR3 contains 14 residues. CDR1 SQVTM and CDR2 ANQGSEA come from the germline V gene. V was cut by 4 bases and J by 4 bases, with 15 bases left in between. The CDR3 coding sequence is TGCAGCGTTGCTCATACAGGGAGGGCAGATACGCAGTATTTT. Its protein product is CSVAHTGRADTQYF.

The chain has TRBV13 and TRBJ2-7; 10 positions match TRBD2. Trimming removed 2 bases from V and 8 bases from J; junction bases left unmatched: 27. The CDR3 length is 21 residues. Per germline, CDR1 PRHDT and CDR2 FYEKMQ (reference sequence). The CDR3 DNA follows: TGTGCCAGCAGCTTAAACAGTCAAGATAGCGGGGGGCCGAGTACCCAAGACAAGCAGTACTTC. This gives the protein CASSLNSQDSGGPSTQDKQYF.

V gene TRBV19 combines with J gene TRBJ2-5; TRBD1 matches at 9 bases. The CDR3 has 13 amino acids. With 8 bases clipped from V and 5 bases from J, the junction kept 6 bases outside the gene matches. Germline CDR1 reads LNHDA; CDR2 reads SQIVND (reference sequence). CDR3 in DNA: TGTGCCAGTGGACAGGGGAGGCGTGAGACCCAGTACTTC. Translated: CASGQGRRETQYF. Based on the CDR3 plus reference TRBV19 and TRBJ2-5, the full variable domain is DGGITQSPKYLFRKEGQNVTLSCEQNLNHDAMYWYRQDPGQGLRLIYYSQIVNDFQKGDIAEGYSVSREKKESFPLTVTSAQKNPTAFYLCASGQGRRETQYFGPGTRLLVL.

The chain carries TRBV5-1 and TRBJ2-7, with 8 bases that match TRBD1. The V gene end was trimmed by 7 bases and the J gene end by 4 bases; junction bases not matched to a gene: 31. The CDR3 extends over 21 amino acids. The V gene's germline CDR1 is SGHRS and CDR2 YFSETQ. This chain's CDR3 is CASPTLNLDREEDRDPYEQYF. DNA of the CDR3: TGCGCCAGCCCGACCCTCAATCTGGACAGGGAGGAAGACCGGGACCCTTACGAGCAGTACTTC.